This TCR beta chain was observed in a study of spatial heterogeneity in lung cancer. TCRdb recomputed calls from the 5' RACE reads with MiXCR, one row per CDR3 protein. The table lists 50,000 to 60,000 distinct CDR3 sequences, roughly 7% of them singletons. Sample time point: blood at routine non-recurrence follow-up after resection. No cell sorting; template was whole RNA from tumor, lung tissue or PBMC. Looked up from germline, CDR1 is SQVTM and CDR2 is ANQGSEA. There are 13 residues in the CDR3. J gave up 2 bases and V 4 bases, and 4 bases lay outside the gene matches. This chain uses TRBV29-1 with TRBJ2-7, with 8 bases that match TRBD1. Sequencing was performed on PBMCs, taken at follow-up. The sequence derives from a female donor with early-stage non-small cell lung cancer. The CDR3 nucleotides read TGCAGCGTTGGACAGGGGCCCACCTACGAGCAGTACTTC. Translated, it gives CSVGQGPTYEQYF.